The 4 T cell receptor beta chains in this list originate from one sample, sequenced in a study of T cells in Graves' hyperthyroidism and ophthalmopathy. Amplified regions were TCR beta CDR3 sequences from RNA transcripts. First-round RT-PCR of the TCR CDR3 relied on the HTBI primer set. TCRdb fed the multiplex PCR reads into MiXCR, producing one record per CDR3 protein. The sample records hundreds of thousands of distinct CDR3 sequences, roughly a quarter being singletons. Sequencing was carried out using blood. The receptors shown here come from a woman aged 25 to 45 with Graves' ophthalmopathy.

This clonotype was seen only a few times. The V call is TRBV30, the J call TRBJ1-3; D gene unclear. V shed 4 bases and J shed 0 bases, with 10 bases lying between them. CDR3 size: 14 residues. Germline CDR1 reads GTSNPN; CDR2 reads SVGIG (reference sequence). CDR3 sequence: CAWNQVTSGNTIYF. In DNA, the CDR3 is TGTGCCTGGAATCAGGTTACCTCTGGAAACACCATATATTTT.

This rearrangement joins TRBV12-3 or TRBV12-4 to TRBJ2-7, with TRBD1 matching 9 bases. Trimming removed 6 bases from V and 5 bases from J; junction bases left unmatched: 11. The CDR3 has 15 amino acids. CDR3 loop: CASSLYGTGINEQYF. The CDR3 nucleotides are TGTGCCAGCAGCCTCTACGGGACAGGGATCAACGAGCAGTACTTC.

Many counts were recorded for this clonotype. This chain connects TRBV4-1 to TRBJ1-2; the D is unclear. With 4 bases removed from V and 4 bases from J, the gap between germline ends came to 19 bases. The CDR3 length is 16 residues. The V gene's germline CDR1 is MGHRA and CDR2 YSYEKL. In DNA form, the CDR3 reads TGCGCCAGCAGCCTAGAATACGGAGGGTTGGGCTATGGCTACACCTTC. Its protein product is CASSLEYGGLGYGYTF.

The rearrangement uses TRBV5-1 and TRBJ1-6, with TRBD1 as a possible D gene (5 bases). The CDR3 covers 16 residues. V shed 0 bases and J shed 9 bases, with 16 bases lying between them. The germline gives CDR1 SGHRS, CDR2 YFSETQ. In DNA, the CDR3 is TGCGCCAGCAGCTTGGACATTGCGGTGGGGGGTTCACCCCTCCACTTT. The encoded protein is CASSLDIAVGGSPLHF.